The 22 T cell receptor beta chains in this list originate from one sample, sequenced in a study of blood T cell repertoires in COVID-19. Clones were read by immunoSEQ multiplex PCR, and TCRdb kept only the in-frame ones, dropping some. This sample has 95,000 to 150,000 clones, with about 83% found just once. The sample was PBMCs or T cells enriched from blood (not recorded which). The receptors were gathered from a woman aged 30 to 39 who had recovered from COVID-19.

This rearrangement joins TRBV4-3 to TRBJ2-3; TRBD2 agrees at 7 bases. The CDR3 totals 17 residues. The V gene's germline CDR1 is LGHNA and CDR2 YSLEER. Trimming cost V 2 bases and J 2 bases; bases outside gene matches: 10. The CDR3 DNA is TGCGCCAGCAGCCAAAGTTCTTTGGGAGGGTACACAGATACGCAGTATTTT. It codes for CASSQSSLGGYTDTQYF.

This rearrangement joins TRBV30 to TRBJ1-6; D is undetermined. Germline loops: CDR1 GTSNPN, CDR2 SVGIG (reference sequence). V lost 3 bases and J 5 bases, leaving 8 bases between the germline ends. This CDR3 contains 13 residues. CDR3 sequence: CAWRSRDNSPLHF. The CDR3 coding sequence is TGTGCCTGGAGGTCTCGGGATAATTCACCCCTCCACTTT.

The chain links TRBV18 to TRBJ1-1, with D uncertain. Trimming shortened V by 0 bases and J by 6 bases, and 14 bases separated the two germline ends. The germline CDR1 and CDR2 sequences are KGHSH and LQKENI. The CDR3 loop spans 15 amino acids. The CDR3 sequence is CASSPPSLRVSEAFF. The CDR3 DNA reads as TGTGCCAGCTCACCACCGTCCCTAAGAGTCTCTGAAGCTTTCTTT.

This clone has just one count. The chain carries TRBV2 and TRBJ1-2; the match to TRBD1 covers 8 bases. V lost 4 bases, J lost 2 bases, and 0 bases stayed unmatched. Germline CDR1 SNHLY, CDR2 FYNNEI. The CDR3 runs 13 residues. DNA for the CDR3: TGTGCCAGCAGTGGACAGGGGAACTATGGCTACACCTTC. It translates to CASSGQGNYGYTF.

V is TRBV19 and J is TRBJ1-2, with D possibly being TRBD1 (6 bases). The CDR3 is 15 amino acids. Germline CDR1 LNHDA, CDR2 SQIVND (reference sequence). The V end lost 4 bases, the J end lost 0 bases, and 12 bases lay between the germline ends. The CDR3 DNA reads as TGTGCCAGTAGTACATTGGACAGCTCTAACTATGGCTACACCTTC. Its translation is CASSTLDSSNYGYTF.

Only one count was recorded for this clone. The DNA of the CDR3 is TGTGCCTGGAATACCGAAGGGGGCGTATTGGGCTACACCTTC. Its protein is CAWNTEGGVLGYTF. This chain uses TRBV30 with TRBJ1-2; 7 nucleotides match TRBD1. Germline-derived CDR1 and CDR2 are GTSNPN and SVGIG (reference sequence). J lost 8 bases, V lost 4 bases, and 13 bases had no gene match. This CDR3 contains 14 residues.

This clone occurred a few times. CDR3 region: CASSWLVQNNYGYTF. Written as DNA, the CDR3 is TGTGCCAGCAGCTGGCTCGTCCAGAATAACTATGGCTACACCTTC. This chain joins TRBV7-9 and TRBJ1-2, with D hard to call. Germline lookup yields CDR1 SEHNR and CDR2 FQNEAQ (reference sequence). With 4 bases removed from V and 1 base from J, the gap between germline ends came to 13 bases. There are 15 residues in the CDR3.

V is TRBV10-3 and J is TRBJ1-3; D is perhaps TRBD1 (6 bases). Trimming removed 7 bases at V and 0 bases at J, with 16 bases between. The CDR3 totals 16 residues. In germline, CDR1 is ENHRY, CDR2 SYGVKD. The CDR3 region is CAINVGQLSSGNTIYF. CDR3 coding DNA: TGTGCCATCAACGTAGGACAGTTGAGCTCTGGAAACACCATATATTTT.

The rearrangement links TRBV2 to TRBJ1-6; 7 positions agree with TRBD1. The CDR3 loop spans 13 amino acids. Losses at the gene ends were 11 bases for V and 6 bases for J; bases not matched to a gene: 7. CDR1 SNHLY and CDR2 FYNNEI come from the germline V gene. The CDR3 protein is CAVRRGRNSPLHF. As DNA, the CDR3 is TGTGCCGTTAGGAGGGGGCGTAATTCACCCCTCCACTTT.

CDR3 DNA sequence: TGTGCCAGCAGCTTAGATAGCGGGAGGAACGAGCAGTACTTC. This gives the protein CASSLDSGRNEQYF. J is TRBJ2-7 and V is TRBV7-2; the match to TRBD2 covers 10 bases. V dropped 1 base and J dropped 5; count of bases not matched to a gene: 2. Germline V gives CDR1 SGHTA, CDR2 FQGNSA. There are 14 residues in the CDR3. Full variable domain (outside the CDR3, taken from reference TRBV7-2 and TRBJ2-7): GAGVSQSPSNKVTEKGKDVELRCDPISGHTALYWYRQSLGQGLEFLIYFQGNSAPDKSGLPSDRFSAERTGGSVSTLTIQRTQQEDSAVYLCASSLDSGRNEQYFGPGTRLTVT.

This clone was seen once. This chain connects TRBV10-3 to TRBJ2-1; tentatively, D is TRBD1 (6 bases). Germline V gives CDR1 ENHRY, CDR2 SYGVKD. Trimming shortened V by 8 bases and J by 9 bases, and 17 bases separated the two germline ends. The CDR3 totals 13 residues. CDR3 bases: TGTGCCATCTCTAGTGGCAGGGGCGGTGAGCAGTTCTTC. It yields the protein CAISSGRGGEQFF.

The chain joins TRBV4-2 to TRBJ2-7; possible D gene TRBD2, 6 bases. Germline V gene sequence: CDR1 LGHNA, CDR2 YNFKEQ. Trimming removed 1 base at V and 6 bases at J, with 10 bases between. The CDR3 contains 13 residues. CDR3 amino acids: CASSQGDSGEQYF. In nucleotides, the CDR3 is TGTGCCAGCAGCCAAGGGGATAGCGGCGAGCAGTACTTC.

The CDR3 reads CASSLRAGVNTEAFF. The CDR3 nucleotides read TGCGCCAGCAGCTTGCGGGCAGGGGTGAACACTGAAGCTTTCTTT. V usage is TRBV5-1 and J usage is TRBJ1-1; D possibly corresponds to TRBD1 (6 bases). Germline V gene lookup returns CDR1 SGHRS and CDR2 YFSETQ. The V and J ends lost 1 base and 0 bases respectively, with 10 bases between them. CDR3 length: 15 residues.

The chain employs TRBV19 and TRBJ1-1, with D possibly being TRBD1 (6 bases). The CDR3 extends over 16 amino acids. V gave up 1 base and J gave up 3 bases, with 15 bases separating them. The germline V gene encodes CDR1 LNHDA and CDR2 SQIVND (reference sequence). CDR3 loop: CASSIVGAGAHTEAFF. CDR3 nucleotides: TGTGCCAGTAGTATAGTGGGGGCAGGAGCCCACACTGAAGCTTTCTTT.

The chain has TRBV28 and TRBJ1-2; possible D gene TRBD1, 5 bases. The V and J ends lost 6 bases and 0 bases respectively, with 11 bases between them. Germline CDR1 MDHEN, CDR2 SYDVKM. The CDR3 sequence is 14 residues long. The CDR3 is CASRPRETNYGYTF. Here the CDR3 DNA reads TGTGCCAGCAGACCCAGGGAAACTAACTATGGCTACACCTTC.

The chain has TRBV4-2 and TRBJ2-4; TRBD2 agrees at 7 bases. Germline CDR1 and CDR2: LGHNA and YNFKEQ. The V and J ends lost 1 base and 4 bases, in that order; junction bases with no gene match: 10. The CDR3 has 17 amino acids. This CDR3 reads CASSQVSASGTKNIQYF. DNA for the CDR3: TGTGCCAGCAGCCAAGTGAGCGCTAGCGGAACTAAAAACATTCAGTACTTC.

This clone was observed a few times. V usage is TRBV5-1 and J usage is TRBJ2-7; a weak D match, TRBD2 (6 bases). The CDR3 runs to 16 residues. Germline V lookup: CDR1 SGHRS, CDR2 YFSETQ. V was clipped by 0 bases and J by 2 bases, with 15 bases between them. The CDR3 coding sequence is TGCGCCAGCAGCTTGGCCCTTAGCGGACGAGCCTACGAGCAGTACTTC. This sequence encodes CASSLALSGRAYEQYF.

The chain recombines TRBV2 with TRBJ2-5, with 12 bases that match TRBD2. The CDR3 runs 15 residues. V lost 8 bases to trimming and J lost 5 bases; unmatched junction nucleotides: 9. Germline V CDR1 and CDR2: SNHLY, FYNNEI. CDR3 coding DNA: TGTGCCAGCGGGCCTAGCGGGAGGGGGCGGGAGACCCAGTACTTC. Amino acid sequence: CASGPSGRGRETQYF. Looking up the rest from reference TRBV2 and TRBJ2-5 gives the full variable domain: EPEVTQTPSHQVTQMGQEVILRCVPISNHLYFYWYRQILGQKVEFLVSFYNNEISEKSEIFDDQFSVERPDGSNFTLKIRSTKLEDSAMYFCASGPSGRGRETQYFGPGTRLLVL.

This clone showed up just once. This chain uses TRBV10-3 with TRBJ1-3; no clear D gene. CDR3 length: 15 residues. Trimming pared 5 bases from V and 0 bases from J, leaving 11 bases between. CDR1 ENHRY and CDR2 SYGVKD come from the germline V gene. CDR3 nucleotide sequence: TGTGCCATCAGTTACTCCGGACTCTCTGGAAACACCATATATTTT. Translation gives CAISYSGLSGNTIYF.

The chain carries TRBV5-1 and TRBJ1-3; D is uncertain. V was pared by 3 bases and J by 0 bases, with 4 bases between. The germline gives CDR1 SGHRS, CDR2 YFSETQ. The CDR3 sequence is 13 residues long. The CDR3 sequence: CASSSYSGNTIYF. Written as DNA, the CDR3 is TGCGCCAGCAGCTCCTACTCTGGAAACACCATATATTTT.

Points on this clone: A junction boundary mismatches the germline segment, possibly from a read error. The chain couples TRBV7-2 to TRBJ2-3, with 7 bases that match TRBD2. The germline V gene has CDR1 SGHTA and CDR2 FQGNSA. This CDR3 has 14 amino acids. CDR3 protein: CASSLDFRGDKQYF. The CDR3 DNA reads TGTGCCAGCAGCTTAGATTTCCGGGGGGATAAGCAGTATTTT.

CDR3 DNA sequence: TGCAGCGTTGCCTTCCAGGGGCCCTTTGGAAACACCATATATTTT. Its protein is CSVAFQGPFGNTIYF. The V call is TRBV29-1, the J call TRBJ1-3; possibly TRBD1 for D (6 bases). This CDR3 has 15 residues. V lost 4 bases, J lost 3 bases, and 16 bases lay in between. Germline-derived CDR1 and CDR2 are SQVTM and ANQGSEA.